Listed here are 16 T cell receptor beta chains from one sample, sequenced in a study of blood T cell repertoires in COVID-19. The protocol was immunoSEQ multiplex PCR, while the TCRdb copy is restricted to in-frame clones and leaves out a portion. Here the sample spans about 370,000 clones, about 90% being singletons. Material: peripheral blood. The receptors originated from a man in his late teens or twenties with active or convalescent COVID-19.

The chain employs TRBV7-8 and TRBJ2-1, with 8 bases aligning to TRBD2. J lost 9 bases, V lost 5 bases, and 9 bases had no gene match. CDR1 is SGHVS and CDR2 is FQNEAQ in the germline V gene. The length of the CDR3 is 14 residues. CDR3 sequence reads: CASSRAGEVTEQFF. In DNA form, the CDR3 reads TGTGCCAGCAGCCGAGCGGGAGAGGTCACTGAGCAGTTCTTC.

The rearrangement joins TRBV7-2 to TRBJ2-5, with TRBD1 identical over 10 bases. This CDR3 region has 15 residues. Germline V lookup: CDR1 SGHTA, CDR2 FQGNSA. Trimming cost V 5 bases and J 5 bases; bases outside gene matches: 8. The CDR3: CASSEGMTGGETQYF. CDR3 coding DNA: TGTGCCAGCAGCGAGGGGATGACAGGGGGCGAGACCCAGTACTTC. Combining the CDR3 with reference TRBV7-2 and TRBJ2-5 gives the whole variable domain GAGVSQSPSNKVTEKGKDVELRCDPISGHTALYWYRQSLGQGLEFLIYFQGNSAPDKSGLPSDRFSAERTGGSVSTLTIQRTQQEDSAVYLCASSEGMTGGETQYFGPGTRLLVL.

The chain joins TRBV28 to TRBJ1-1; 10 bases align to TRBD1. The J segment lost 4 bases and the V segment lost 7 bases, leaving 15 bases of the junction unmatched. The CDR3 consists of 17 residues. Looked up from germline, CDR1 is MDHEN and CDR2 is SYDVKM. As DNA, the CDR3 is TGTGCCAGCACCCAGGGTGGGACAGGGGTTTTCGGCACTGAAGCTTTCTTT. Translating gives CASTQGGTGVFGTEAFF.

This chain connects TRBV10-3 to TRBJ1-6; 9 nucleotides align to TRBD1. The CDR3 is 16 amino acids. V dropped 6 bases and J dropped 1; count of bases not matched to a gene: 4. CDR1 and CDR2 (germline): ENHRY, SYGVKD. CDR3 nucleotide sequence: TGTGCCATCAGCGGGACAGGGAAATCCTATAATTCACCCCTCCACTTT. Translating it yields CAISGTGKSYNSPLHF.

V is TRBV5-1 and J is TRBJ1-2, with 8 bases that match TRBD1. V was pared by 5 bases and J by 4 bases, with 7 bases of the junction left unmatched. CDR1 and CDR2 from the germline V gene are SGHRS and YFSETQ. This CDR3 has 14 amino acids. CDR3 DNA sequence: TGCGCCAGCAGTACGGCAGGGGGCCTCTATGGCTACACCTTC. Protein: CASSTAGGLYGYTF.

This clone has only a few counts. The rearrangement uses TRBV6-2 or TRBV6-3 and TRBJ1-2; D is unresolved. The germline V gene encodes CDR1 MNHEY and CDR2 SVGEGT. The CDR3 covers 14 residues. Trimming removed 6 bases from V and 5 bases from J, with 16 bases in between. The CDR3 bases are TGTGCCAGCAGCTCCGGGTCAAAGAAATATGGCTACACCTTC. It is translated as CASSSGSKKYGYTF.

The chain links TRBV5-5 to TRBJ2-2; TRBD1 agrees at 9 bases. The CDR3 covers 16 residues. Germline trimming cut 4 bases from V and 1 base from J; bases unmatched to any gene: 5. Germline V gives CDR1 SGHKS, CDR2 YYEKEE (reference sequence). The CDR3 DNA is TGTGCCAGCAGCCCAGCGACAGGGGGGAACACCGGGGAGCTGTTTTTT. This encodes CASSPATGGNTGELFF.

The V call is TRBV24-1, the J call TRBJ2-3, with D perhaps TRBD1 (5 bases). This CDR3 has 15 amino acids. The V gene lost 3 bases and the J gene lost 2 bases, with 11 bases spanning the gap. Looked up from germline, CDR1 is KGHDR and CDR2 is SFDVKD. The CDR3 nucleotides are TGTGCCACCAGTGATGGGCAGGGAACCACAGATACGCAGTATTTT. Its translation: CATSDGQGTTDTQYF.

The CDR3 protein is CASSSRTSGGTGYNEQFF. CDR3 DNA: TGTGCCAGTAGTTCCCGGACTAGCGGGGGGACAGGTTACAATGAGCAGTTCTTC. The J gene is TRBJ2-1, the V gene TRBV19; 14 bases match TRBD2. Germline assignment: CDR1 LNHDA and CDR2 SQIVND (reference sequence). The CDR3 has 18 residues. With 5 bases clipped from V and 4 bases from J, the junction kept 10 bases outside the gene matches. Full variable domain (remainder filled in from reference TRBV19 and TRBJ2-1): DGGITQSPKYLFRKEGQNVTLSCEQNLNHDAMYWYRQDPGQGLRLIYYSQIVNDFQKGDIAEGYSVSREKKESFPLTVTSAQKNPTAFYLCASSSRTSGGTGYNEQFFGPGTRLTVL.

This clone was detected only once. The chain combines TRBV24-1 with TRBJ2-1; D is ambiguous. Per germline, CDR1 KGHDR and CDR2 SFDVKD. Deletions cut 5 bases from V and 12 bases from J, with 25 bases between. The CDR3 is 16 amino acids. The CDR3 region is CATSGLDSTTPRPQFF. The CDR3 DNA reads as TGTGCCACCAGTGGACTGGATAGCACAACCCCCCGACCGCAGTTCTTC.

This clone appeared a single time. The V call is TRBV6-5, the J call TRBJ1-1, with D possibly being TRBD1 (6 bases). V dropped 7 bases and J dropped 1 base, with 10 bases sitting between them. The germline CDR1 and CDR2 sequences are MNHEY and SVGAGI. The CDR3 sequence is 13 residues long. This chain's CDR3 is CASIGGPNTEAFF. The CDR3 region has the DNA TGTGCCAGCATTGGGGGCCCGAACACTGAAGCTTTCTTT.

The chain has TRBV5-1 and TRBJ1-6, with unresolved D. The CDR3 extends over 16 amino acids. The germline V gene encodes CDR1 SGHRS and CDR2 YFSETQ. With 2 bases removed from V and 4 bases from J, the gap between germline ends came to 13 bases. The CDR3 sequence is CASSLYSSTYNSPLHF. CDR3 coding DNA: TGCGCCAGCAGCTTATACAGTTCCACATATAATTCACCCCTCCACTTT.

Turning to this clone: This sample includes further DNA sequences coding for the same CDR3. The chain uses TRBV19 and TRBJ1-2; D ambiguous. Germline V lookup: CDR1 LNHDA, CDR2 SQIVND (reference sequence). CDR3 length equals 12 residues. Trimming pared 6 bases from V and 7 bases from J, leaving 12 bases between. The CDR3 region has the DNA TGTGCCAGTAGCATTGGCCGACTTGGCTACACCTTC. It translates to CASSIGRLGYTF.

The V and J genes are TRBV9 and TRBJ2-3; 9 bases are shared with TRBD1. The CDR3 has 17 amino acids. The germline V gene has CDR1 SGDLS and CDR2 YYNGEE. V was pared by 0 bases and J by 3 bases, with 8 bases of the junction left unmatched. This chain's CDR3 is CASSVEGTGSETDTQYF. DNA for the CDR3: TGTGCCAGCAGCGTAGAAGGGACAGGGAGTGAGACAGATACGCAGTATTTT. Drawing the rest from reference TRBV9 and TRBJ2-3, the complete variable domain is DSGVTQTPKHLITATGQRVTLRCSPRSGDLSVYWYQQSLDQGLQFLIQYYNGEERAKGNILERFSAQQFPDLHSELNLSSLELGDSALYFCASSVEGTGSETDTQYFGPGTRLTVL.

V gene TRBV7-9 combines with J gene TRBJ1-2; 7 bases agree with TRBD1. CDR1 and CDR2 from the germline V gene are SEHNR and FQNEAQ (reference sequence). There are 13 residues in the CDR3. The V gene end was trimmed by 5 bases and the J gene end by 3 bases; junction bases not matched to a gene: 3. CDR3 DNA: TGTGCCAGCAGCCGGGACAGTCACTATGGCTACACCTTC. Translating gives CASSRDSHYGYTF. The full variable domain, completed using reference TRBV7-9 and TRBJ1-2, is DTGVSQNPRHKITKRGQNVTFRCDPISEHNRLYWYRQTLGQGPEFLTYFQNEAQLEKSRLLSDRFSAERPKGSFSTLEIQRTEQGDSAMYLCASSRDSHYGYTFGSGTRLTVV.

The chain carries TRBV28 and TRBJ1-2; D gene ambiguous. V lost 1 base and J 8 bases, leaving 5 bases between the germline ends. The CDR3 is made up of 11 amino acids. Germline V gene lookup returns CDR1 MDHEN and CDR2 SYDVKM. The CDR3 coding sequence is TGTGCCAGCAGTTTATCCCAGGGCTACACCTTC. Translated: CASSLSQGYTF.